This is a list of T cell receptor beta chains from one sample in a study of T cell responses to AZD1222 COVID-19 vaccine. Data came from immunoSEQ multiplex PCR; TCRdb stores just in-frame clones and leaves some out. The sample carries more than 20,000 clones, around nine tenths recorded once. The sequencing used peripheral blood, collected 28 days after the second AZD1222 dose. The receptors stem from an adult who received the AZD1222 COVID-19 vaccine. Both conserved end residues are part of each CDR3. D genes are given only for firm matches. A clone size is listed for some rows: how often the clone was seen (once, few, many), or a class if it is expanded.

size	J	V	D	DNA	CDR3
.	TRBJ2-5	TRBV19	TRBD1	TGTGCCAGTAGTATAGCCCGGACAGGAGAGACCCAGTACTTC	CASSIARTGETQYF
.	TRBJ2-3	TRBV5-4	TRBD1	TGTGCCAGCAGTTTTCCGGGACAGGGCCCAGATACGCAGTATTTT	CASSFPGQGPDTQYF
once	TRBJ2-3	TRBV9	TRBD2	TGTGCCAGCAGCTTAGCGGGTCCACTCACAGATACGCAGTATTTT	CASSLAGPLTDTQYF
.	TRBJ2-5	TRBV7-2	.	TGTGCCAGCAGGTCCCAGGGGTTACCGGGAGAGACCCAGTACTTC	CASRSQGLPGETQYF
.	TRBJ1-2	TRBV28	.	TGTGCCAGCAGTTTAAGGCACATACTTAACTATGGCTACACCTTC	CASSLRHILNYGYTF
few	TRBJ2-2	TRBV9	.	TGTGCCAGCAGCGTAGTAGAGACACCGGGAACCGGGGAGCTGTTTTTT	CASSVVETPGTGELFF
.	TRBJ2-7	TRBV5-4	TRBD1	TGTGCCAGCAGCTTCAGGGGGTCCGAGCAGTACTTC	CASSFRGSEQYF
.	TRBJ2-1	TRBV28	.	TGTGCCAGCCACTCATTAGGGGTCAGCTCCTACAATGAGCAGTTCTTC	CASHSLGVSSYNEQFF
once	TRBJ2-1	TRBV6-1	TRBD2	TGTGCCAGCAGTGAGCGCGGGGGGGGCGCTTATAATGAGCAGTTCTTC	CASSERGGGAYNEQFF
.	TRBJ2-7	TRBV28	TRBD1	TGTGCCAGCAGTACTCCCGGGACAGGGCCCTACGAGCAGTACTTC	CASSTPGTGPYEQYF
few	TRBJ2-1	TRBV2	.	TGTGCCAGCAGGTTTAGTGAGCAGTTCTTC	CASRFSEQFF
.	TRBJ1-6	TRBV6-6	.	TGTGCCAGCAGTTACAGAGCCGTGGGGTCCTCACCCCTCCACTTT	CASSYRAVGSSPLHF
few	TRBJ1-1	TRBV7-9	.	TGTGCCAGCAGCTTAGGACAGCAGAACACTGAAGCTTTCTTT	CASSLGQQNTEAFF
.	TRBJ2-7	TRBV6-1	.	TGTGCCAGCAGTGAACAGGGGGGGCTTACCTACGAGCAGTACTTC	CASSEQGGLTYEQYF
.	TRBJ2-7	TRBV5-8	.	TGTGCCAGCAGCTTGAGGGTGAGCTCCTACGAGCAGTACTTC	CASSLRVSSYEQYF
.	TRBJ1-1	TRBV24-1	TRBD1	TGTGCCACCAGCACGACAGGGGGCACTGAAGCTTTCTTT	CATSTTGGTEAFF
.	TRBJ2-3	TRBV11-3	TRBD2	TGTGCCAGCAGCCGGACTAGCGGCACAGATACGCAGTATTTT	CASSRTSGTDTQYF
once	TRBJ2-1	TRBV4-3	TRBD1	TGCGCCAGCAGCCAAGATCTGGTAGGGACAGGGGGCTACAATGAGCAGTTCTTC	CASSQDLVGTGGYNEQFF
.	TRBJ2-5	TRBV5-1	.	TGCGCCAGCAGCAACGGAGAGACCCAGTACTTC	CASSNGETQYF
.	TRBJ2-1	TRBV5-6	TRBD2	TGTGCCAGCACCTCACTAGCGGGAAGTTTCTACAATGAGCAGTTCTTC	CASTSLAGSFYNEQFF
few	TRBJ2-1	TRBV3-1/TRBV3-2	.	TGTGCCAGCAGCCCCCCGGGCGATGAGCAGTTCTTC	CASSPPGDEQFF
.	TRBJ2-6	TRBV9	.	TGTGCCAGCAGCGTAGATTCCTCTGGGGCCAACGTCCTGACTTTC	CASSVDSSGANVLTF
.	TRBJ1-1	TRBV18	.	TGTGCCAGCTCACCGCCACAGGGCCGGACTGAAGCTTTCTTT	CASSPPQGRTEAFF
.	TRBJ1-1	TRBV5-1	TRBD1	TGCGCCAGCTGTGAACAGGGGGAAACTGAAGCTTTCTTT	CASCEQGETEAFF
.	TRBJ1-6	TRBV3-1/TRBV3-2	.	TGTGCCAGCAGCCAAGGAGGTCCAGGGGAATCACCCCTCCACTTT	CASSQGGPGESPLHF
.	TRBJ2-2	TRBV10-3	TRBD1	TGTGCCATCAGTGTAAGGGGGCCAGACACCGGGGAGCTGTTTTTT	CAISVRGPDTGELFF
.	TRBJ1-6	TRBV19	.	TGTGCCAGTAGTATAGCCCGACCGAGTTCACCCCTCCACTTT	CASSIARPSSPLHF
.	TRBJ2-2	TRBV5-1	TRBD2	TGCGCCAGCAGCTTAGCGGGAGAGGGGACCGGGGAGCTGTTTTTT	CASSLAGEGTGELFF
.	TRBJ2-1	TRBV7-8	TRBD2	TGTGCCAGCAGCGGCGGACTAGCGGCGCACAATGAGCAGTTCTTC	CASSGGLAAHNEQFF
.	TRBJ2-3	TRBV20-1	.	TGCAGTGCCTCGACAGATACGCAGTATTTT	CSASTDTQYF
.	TRBJ1-2	TRBV4-3	.	TGCGCCAGCAGCCAAGAAAACAGGGAGGAATACACCTTC	CASSQENREEYTF
.	TRBJ1-2	TRBV19	.	TGTGCCAGTAGTATCGGGGGCAACCCCTCCTATGGCTACACCTTC	CASSIGGNPSYGYTF
.	TRBJ1-1	TRBV12-3/TRBV12-4	.	TGTGCCAGCAGTTTTGGCTCGAATACTGAAGCTTTCTTT	CASSFGSNTEAFF
.	TRBJ2-3	TRBV9	TRBD2	TGTGCCAGCAGCGTAGCCGGGAGGGCCGCAGATACGCAGTATTTT	CASSVAGRAADTQYF
.	TRBJ2-1	TRBV27	.	TGTGCCAGCAGTTTAGTGGCAGCGGTAGAGCAGTTCTTC	CASSLVAAVEQFF
.	TRBJ1-6	TRBV27	.	TGTGCCAGCAGTTTAGCCCCGGGTTCACCCCTCCACTTT	CASSLAPGSPLHF
.	TRBJ2-7	TRBV28	.	TGTGCCAGCAGCTCCCATGTGAGGCAGGCCTACGAGCAGTACTTC	CASSSHVRQAYEQYF
.	TRBJ2-7	TRBV5-8	.	TGTGCCAGCAGCGGGGGAAGCACCTACGAGCAGTACTTC	CASSGGSTYEQYF
.	TRBJ1-5	TRBV6-1	.	TGTGCCAGCAGTGAAGGGGGTTGGGCTCAGCCCCAGCATTTT	CASSEGGWAQPQHF
few	TRBJ1-5	TRBV29-1	.	TGCAGCGTGACCGGGGATGACAGTAGCAATCAGCCCCAGCATTTT	CSVTGDDSSNQPQHF
.	TRBJ2-2	TRBV28	.	TGTGCCAGCAGTCAGGAGGGGCAGGGGGGTCGCACCGGGGAGCTGTTTTTT	CASSQEGQGGRTGELFF
.	TRBJ1-4	TRBV5-6	.	TGTGCCAGCAGCTTGGCCGGGAGAGAAAATGAAAAACTGTTTTTT	CASSLAGRENEKLFF
.	TRBJ2-7	TRBV2	TRBD2	TGTGCCAGCAGTTTACTAGCGGGAGGGACCTACGAGCAGTACTTC	CASSLLAGGTYEQYF
.	TRBJ2-3	TRBV4-2	.	TGTGCCAGCAGCCAAGAGTCAGGGTTCGTTTCTAGCACAGATACGCAGTATTTT	CASSQESGFVSSTDTQYF
.	TRBJ2-7	TRBV12-3/TRBV12-4	.	TGTGCCAGCAGTTTTCGGGGGTACGAGCAGTACTTC	CASSFRGYEQYF
.	TRBJ1-1	TRBV7-9	.	TGTGCCAGCAGCTTCCTGAACACTGAAGCTTTCTTT	CASSFLNTEAFF
.	TRBJ2-1	TRBV5-8	.	TGTGCCAGCAGCTACGGGGGAGCCAATGAGCAGTTCTTC	CASSYGGANEQFF
once	TRBJ2-7	TRBV24-1	.	TGTGCCACCAGTGATCACCGACAGGGAATAGCGGAAGAGCAGTACTTC	CATSDHRQGIAEEQYF